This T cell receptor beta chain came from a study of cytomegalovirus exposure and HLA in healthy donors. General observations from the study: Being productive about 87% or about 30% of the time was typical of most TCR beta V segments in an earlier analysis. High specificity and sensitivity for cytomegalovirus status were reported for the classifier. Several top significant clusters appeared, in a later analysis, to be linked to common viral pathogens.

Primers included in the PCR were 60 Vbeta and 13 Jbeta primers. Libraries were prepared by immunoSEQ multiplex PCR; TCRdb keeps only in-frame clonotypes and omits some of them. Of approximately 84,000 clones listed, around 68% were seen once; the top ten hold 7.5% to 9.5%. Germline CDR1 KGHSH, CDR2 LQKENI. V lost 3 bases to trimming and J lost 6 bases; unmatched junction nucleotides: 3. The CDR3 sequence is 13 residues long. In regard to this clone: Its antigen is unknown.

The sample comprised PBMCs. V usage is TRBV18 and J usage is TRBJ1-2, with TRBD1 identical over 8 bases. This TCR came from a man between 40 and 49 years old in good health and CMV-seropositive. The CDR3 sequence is CASSPDRAHGYTF. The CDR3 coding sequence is TGTGCCAGCTCACCGGACAGGGCCCATGGCTACACCTTC.